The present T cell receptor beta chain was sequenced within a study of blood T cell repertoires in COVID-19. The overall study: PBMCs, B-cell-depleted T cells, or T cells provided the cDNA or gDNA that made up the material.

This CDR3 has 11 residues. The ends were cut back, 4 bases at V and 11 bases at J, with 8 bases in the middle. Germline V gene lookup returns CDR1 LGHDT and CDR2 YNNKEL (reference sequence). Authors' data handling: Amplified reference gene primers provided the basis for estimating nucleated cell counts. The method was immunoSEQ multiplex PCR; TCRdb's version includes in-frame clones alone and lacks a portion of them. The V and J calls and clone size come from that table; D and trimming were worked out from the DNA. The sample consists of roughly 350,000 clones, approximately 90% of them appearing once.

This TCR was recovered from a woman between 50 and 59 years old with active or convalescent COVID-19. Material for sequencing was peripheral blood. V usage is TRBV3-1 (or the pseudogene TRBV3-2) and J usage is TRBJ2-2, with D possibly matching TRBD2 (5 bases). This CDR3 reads CASSRRGELFF. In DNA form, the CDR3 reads TGTGCCAGCAGCCGACGGGGTGAGCTGTTTTTT.